These T cell receptor beta chains were read from a single sample in a study of T-cell reconstitution after alpha-beta-depleted transplantation in children. TCRdb re-derived calls from the PCR reads in MiXCR, one entry per CDR3 protein. Here the sample spans approximately 83,000 distinct CDR3 sequences, 7.5% to 9.5% being singletons. The sequenced sample was PBMCs from the stem cell graft donor, obtained from the stem cell graft. The receptors were sampled from a human donor who donated a stem cell graft to a child with congenital amegakaryocytic thrombocytopenia. CDR3s include the opening cysteine and the closing phenylalanine or tryptophan.

J gene,V gene,CDR3 protein
TRBJ2-3,TRBV7-9,CASSLADQTDTQYF
TRBJ1-6,TRBV27,CASSLGGSNSPLHF
TRBJ1-1,TRBV12-3/TRBV12-4,CASRRTGGYTEAFF
TRBJ1-1,TRBV20-1,CSARAAGGYTEAFF
TRBJ1-1,TRBV14,CASSQNRVGITEAFF
TRBJ2-5,TRBV2,CASSEGVETQYF
TRBJ1-3,TRBV5-1,CASSLETFGNTIYF
TRBJ2-1,TRBV5-1,CASSLLGGGRFYNEQFF
TRBJ2-7,TRBV3-1,CASSQAGGLGLGRLPYEQYF
TRBJ2-3,TRBV4-2,CASSQDATSGWTDTQYF
TRBJ1-1,TRBV11-2,CASSLTSPNTEAFF
TRBJ1-5,TRBV6-2/TRBV6-3,CASTDPSNQPQHF
TRBJ2-1,TRBV5-5,CASSGGTIYNEQFF
TRBJ2-1,TRBV28,CASSLLTGGGSYNEQFF
TRBJ2-1,TRBV4-2,CASSQDGQADYNEQFF
TRBJ1-1,TRBV4-2,CASSQSGPNTEAFF
TRBJ1-4,TRBV5-3,CARGLRGATNEKLFF
TRBJ2-1,TRBV5-1,CASSPLSGRTYNEQFF
TRBJ1-5,TRBV28,CASSNGGVSNQPQHF
TRBJ2-1,TRBV28,CASSLPGLAGNEQFF
TRBJ2-7,TRBV6-2/TRBV6-3,CASRASYEQYF
TRBJ2-2,TRBV20-1,CSARVGGNTGELFF
TRBJ2-2,TRBV5-1,CASSSNTGEVFF
TRBJ2-2,TRBV5-4,CASSSGTSGRAGELFF
TRBJ2-5,TRBV24-1,CATSDLRNPQETQYF
TRBJ2-7,TRBV19,CATPIWTGSYEQYF
TRBJ1-1,TRBV7-9,CASSFTGMGAEAFF
TRBJ2-2,TRBV12-3/TRBV12-4,CASRSTGYTGELFF
TRBJ1-6,TRBV7-9,CASSLEGPLNYNSPLHF
TRBJ1-1,TRBV29-1,CSVEGNPTKTGYTEAFF
TRBJ1-1,TRBV28,CASSPGRMNTEAFF
TRBJ2-1,TRBV5-1,CASSLGPGSYNEQFF
TRBJ1-2,TRBV20-1,CSASETGPNYGYTF
TRBJ2-3,TRBV20-1,CSAPSTDTQYF
TRBJ1-2,TRBV5-1,CASSLGTGGSSGYTF
TRBJ2-1,TRBV20-1,CSASGLADSYNEQFF
TRBJ2-1,TRBV7-6,CASSLERGTGGRNEQFF
TRBJ2-7,TRBV7-9,CASSLVGGGSYEQYF
TRBJ2-7,TRBV13,CASSLEPVPGTSRSYEQYF
TRBJ2-7,TRBV5-1,CASSFEAGYEQYF
TRBJ2-1,TRBV5-1,CASSLEQGVSYNEQFF
TRBJ1-4,TRBV5-1,CASRLGMTNEKLFF
TRBJ2-5,TRBV12-3/TRBV12-4,CASSGSTRAQETQYF
TRBJ1-1,TRBV5-5,CASSLDAANTEAFF
TRBJ1-1,TRBV5-5,CASSLGVGTEAFF
TRBJ1-5,TRBV29-1,CSVLQGGNQPQHF
TRBJ2-5,TRBV10-2,CASSESGETQYF
TRBJ2-1,TRBV7-8,CASSRRDRDYNEQFF
TRBJ2-1,TRBV21-1,CASSKDRTDSFNEQFF
TRBJ1-4,TRBV4-2,CASSASTNDEKLFF
TRBJ1-1,TRBV11-3,CASSRTVNTEAFF
TRBJ2-5,TRBV2,CASRPGSKTQYF
TRBJ2-1,TRBV20-1,CSANGLAGVPNEQFF
TRBJ2-3,TRBV20-1,CSASRGADTQYF
TRBJ1-1,TRBV20-1,CSARPGAPNTEAFF